This T cell receptor (beta chain) is from a study of human thymus T cells. The CDR3 is 19 amino acids. Germline CDR1 SGHNT, CDR2 YYREEE (reference sequence). The trim removed 3 bases at V and 0 bases at J, leaving 11 bases unmatched. Corrective heart surgery yielded the resections from which the thymus tissue came. Only one count was recorded for this clone. TCRdb's copy holds only in-frame clones and misses some; the assay was immunoSEQ multiplex PCR. The sample lists tens of thousands of clones, around 96% occurring once. Sample: thymus tissue. The chain combines TRBV5-4 with TRBJ2-3; TRBD2 agrees at 12 bases. This clonotype was sampled from a boy less than two years old with a congenital heart defect but otherwise immunologically healthy. The CDR3 DNA follows: TGTGCCAGCAGCTCCCCGGGGCTAGCGGGAGGGCGAAGCACAGATACGCAGTATTTT. Protein sequence: CASSSPGLAGGRSTDTQYF. Looking up the rest from reference TRBV5-4 and TRBJ2-3 gives the full variable domain: ETGVTQSPTHLIKTRGQQVTLRCSSQSGHNTVSWYQQALGQGPQFIFQYYREEENGRGNFPPRFSGLQFPNYSSELNVNALELDDSALYLCASSSPGLAGGRSTDTQYFGPGTRLTVL.